Sequencing of this T cell receptor beta chain was carried out in a study of CD8+ T cells in alopecia areata. Across the study: Oral tofacitinib (5 to 10 mg twice daily) was administered to treated patients. The study gave tofacitinib for 6 to 18 months, then 6 months off drug. Study outcomes and limitations: Higher clonality than in normal scalp was seen in lesional scalp, especially alopecia totalis/universalis.

From germline, CDR1 is MDHEN and CDR2 SYDVKM. V shed 7 bases, J shed 3 bases, and the junction held 9 bases outside the gene matches. The length of the CDR3 is 15 residues. As the sequencing template, cDNA was produced by extracting RNA and reverse transcribing it. Method: immunoSEQ multiplex PCR; TCRdb's copy keeps in-frame clones and lacks some. This sample has about 97,000 clones, with roughly two fifths found just once. This clone was counted only a few times. The antigen is undetermined. The sample was CD4+ T cells sorted from blood. V gene TRBV28 combines with J gene TRBJ2-7; the match to TRBD1 covers 10 bases. This TCR was sampled from a human donor with alopecia areata. The CDR3 region is CASKSPGTGDYEQYF. The CDR3 DNA reads TGTGCCAGCAAATCCCCCGGGACAGGGGACTACGAGCAGTACTTC.